Listed here are 26 T cell receptor beta chains from one sample, sequenced in a study of blood T cells in healthy people across ages. It was with a sample-barcoded 5' primer and a J-beta primer mix that a second PCR of roughly 6 to 11 cycles was run. TCRdb recomputed calls from the 5' RACE reads with MiXCR, one row per CDR3 protein. The top ten hold approximately 7% of the sample, which has about 1.4 million distinct CDR3 sequences, 59% seen once. What was sequenced was blood. The receptors shown here come from a man younger than 30 in good health.

This chain uses TRBV10-3 with TRBJ2-4; D is perhaps TRBD1 (7 bases). The closer fit of TRBJ2-7 to the DNA end suggests the J call may be wrong. CDR1 is ENHRY and CDR2 is SYGVKD in the germline V gene. The CDR3 loop spans 13 amino acids. CDR3 sequence reads: CAIRDREASEQYF. The CDR3 DNA sequence: TGTGCCATCAGAGACAGGGAGGCTAGCGAGCAGTACTTC.

This chain uses TRBV7-9 with TRBJ2-3; possible D gene TRBD1, 6 bases. Trimming stripped 8 bases from V and 2 bases from J, with 23 bases between. Germline V gene lookup returns CDR1 SEHNR and CDR2 FQNEAQ (reference sequence). This CDR3 is 17 amino acids long. The CDR3 reads CASEGTTSIPYTDTQYF. CDR3 nucleotide sequence: TGTGCCAGCGAGGGGACAACATCAATCCCCTACACAGATACGCAGTATTTT.

The chain employs TRBV14 and TRBJ2-7, with a weak D call TRBD1 (6 bases). This CDR3 has 15 amino acids. V was cut by 4 bases and J by 4 bases, with 17 bases left in between. The germline gives CDR1 SGHDN, CDR2 FVKESK. CDR3 coding DNA: TGTGCCAGCAGCCTATGGGGGCGGTACGGTTACGAGCAGTACTTC. Translation gives CASSLWGRYGYEQYF. The entire variable domain, with the rest obtained from reference TRBV14 and TRBJ2-7, is as follows: EAGVTQFPSHSVIEKGQTVTLRCDPISGHDNLYWYRRVMGKEIKFLLHFVKESKQDESGMPNNRFLAERTGGTYSTLKVQPAELEDSGVYFCASSLWGRYGYEQYFGPGTRLTVT.

This clonotype was observed a handful of times. The chain combines TRBV6-2 or TRBV6-3 with TRBJ1-1; D remains unclear. The V gene's germline CDR1 is MNHEY and CDR2 SVGEGT. This CDR3 is built from 14 residues. V dropped 2 bases and J dropped 1 base, with 8 bases sitting between them. The CDR3 coding sequence is TGTGCCAGCAGTTACGGGGTGGGGAACACTGAAGCTTTCTTT. Amino acids: CASSYGVGNTEAFF.

This chain uses TRBV27 with TRBJ2-7, with 9 nucleotides matching TRBD2. CDR1 is MNHEY and CDR2 is SMNVEV in the germline V gene (reference sequence). The CDR3 contains 15 residues. Losses at the gene ends were 2 bases for V and 6 bases for J; bases not matched to a gene: 8. As DNA, the CDR3 is TGTGCCAGCAGTTTAGGGCATAGCGGGAGTGGCGAGCAGTACTTC. It translates to CASSLGHSGSGEQYF.

This sequence joins TRBV6-5 and TRBJ2-5; 7 positions agree with TRBD1. Germline CDR1 reads MNHEY; CDR2 reads SVGAGI. The CDR3 totals 13 residues. Unmatched junction bases numbered 11, after V lost 5 bases and J lost 11 bases. CDR3 protein: CASSPTGPWEQYF. CDR3 nucleotide sequence: TGTGCCAGCAGTCCGACAGGGCCGTGGGAGCAGTACTTC.

This clonotype appeared many times. The chain has TRBV12-3 or TRBV12-4 and TRBJ2-7, with D perhaps matching TRBD1 (5 bases). Deletions cut 5 bases from V and 4 bases from J, with 6 bases between. This CDR3 is 11 amino acids long. The CDR3 sequence is CASSPGYEQYF. CDR3 nucleotide sequence: TGTGCCAGCAGTCCAGGGTACGAGCAGTACTTC.

This clonotype has just a few counts. The chain carries TRBV5-1 and TRBJ2-1, with 10 bases identical to TRBD2. Germline CDR1 reads SGHRS; CDR2 reads YFSETQ. The V and J ends lost 1 base and 9 bases, in that order; junction bases with no gene match: 7. The CDR3 is 15 amino acids. In DNA form, the CDR3 reads TGCGCCAGCAGCTTGACTAGCGGGACCACAACTGAGCAGTTCTTC. It yields the protein CASSLTSGTTTEQFF.

This clonotype appeared once. The chain carries TRBV29-1 and TRBJ2-1, with D hard to call. The CDR3 consists of 15 residues. Germline values: CDR1 SQVTM, CDR2 ANQGSEA. The V end lost 2 bases, the J end lost 3 bases, and 14 bases lay between the germline ends. The CDR3 sequence: CSVEPSRRSYNEQFF. The CDR3 nucleotides are TGCAGCGTTGAACCGTCTAGAAGGAGCTACAATGAGCAGTTCTTC.

The chain recombines TRBV7-9 with TRBJ2-7; 7 nucleotides align to TRBD2. The V gene's germline CDR1 is SEHNR and CDR2 FQNEAQ (reference sequence). The CDR3 length is 14 residues. The trim removed 3 bases at V and 2 bases at J, leaving 4 bases unmatched. The CDR3 DNA is TGTGCCAGCAGCTTCGCTAGCGGCCCCTACGAGCAGTACTTC. Translating gives CASSFASGPYEQYF.

This clonotype appeared a few times. The chain has TRBV24-1 and TRBJ2-1; the D gene is possibly TRBD2 (6 bases). CDR1 is KGHDR and CDR2 is SFDVKD in the germline V gene. Trimming took 5 bases from V and 6 from J, leaving 13 bases between them. The CDR3 contains 14 residues. Here the CDR3 reads CATSVAGLGNEQFF. In DNA, the CDR3 is TGTGCCACCAGTGTGGCGGGGCTTGGCAATGAGCAGTTCTTC.

The chain is built from TRBV6-6 and TRBJ1-1; D gene uncertain. The V and J ends lost 6 bases and 9 bases respectively, with 11 bases between them. The CDR3 is 11 amino acids. Germline V CDR1 and CDR2: MNHNY, SVGAGI (reference sequence). The DNA of the CDR3 is TGTGCCAGCAGCGCAGACACGAAAGCTTTCTTT. It encodes CASSADTKAFF.

This chain uses TRBV4-2 with TRBJ1-4, with D unclear. The V gene lost 0 bases and the J gene lost 7 bases, with 15 bases spanning the gap. Germline CDR1 is LGHNA and CDR2 is YNFKEQ. This CDR3 has 16 residues. The CDR3 here is CASSQEVWGGGEKLFF. The CDR3, as DNA: TGTGCCAGCAGCCAAGAGGTCTGGGGAGGAGGTGAAAAACTGTTTTTT.

This clonotype has more than one count but fewer than ten. The chain is built from TRBV20-1 and TRBJ1-4; a weak D match, TRBD1 (6 bases). The germline V and J ends were trimmed by 1 base and 4 bases, with 13 bases remaining between them. Germline CDR1 and CDR2: DFQATT and SNEGSKA (reference sequence). This CDR3 has 15 residues. CDR3 loop: CSARGKGGINEKLFF. Here the CDR3 DNA reads TGCAGTGCTAGAGGAAAAGGGGGGATTAATGAAAAACTGTTTTTT.

This chain joins TRBV4-1 and TRBJ1-2, with D possibly matching TRBD1 (6 bases). Trimming stripped 1 base from V and 6 bases from J, with 15 bases between. CDR1 is MGHRA, CDR2 YSYEKL, per germline. The CDR3 has 15 residues. DNA for the CDR3: TGCGCCAGCAGCCAAGTGCGAAGGGGGAGGGATGGCTACACCTTC. The encoded protein is CASSQVRRGRDGYTF.

The CDR3 region has the DNA TGCAGCGTTAATTCAGGGGGCGGCTATGGCTACACCTTC. Translating gives CSVNSGGGYGYTF. The chain combines TRBV29-1 with TRBJ1-2, with 8 bases that match TRBD1. CDR3 size: 13 residues. Germline CDR1 reads SQVTM; CDR2 reads ANQGSEA. The V segment lost 5 bases and the J segment 4 bases; nucleotides outside the gene matches: 6.

The genes are TRBV30 and TRBJ2-1, with 7 bases lining up with TRBD2. The CDR3 is 13 residues long. CDR1 and CDR2 (germline): GTSNPN, SVGIG (reference sequence). J lost 8 bases, V lost 4 bases, and 8 bases had no gene match. CDR3: CAWNPGGYHEQFF. The DNA of the CDR3 is TGTGCCTGGAACCCCGGGGGGTATCATGAGCAGTTCTTC.

CDR3 sequence reads: CATNAGTGYEQYF. Written as DNA, the CDR3 is TGTGCCACCAACGCCGGGACAGGTTACGAGCAGTACTTC. This chain joins TRBV15 and TRBJ2-7; 8 positions match TRBD1. CDR1 LNHNV and CDR2 YYDKDF come from the germline V gene (reference sequence). With 7 bases clipped from V and 4 bases from J, the junction kept 6 bases outside the gene matches. The CDR3 length is 13 residues.

The chain is built from TRBV20-1 and TRBJ2-7, with D hard to call. Between the trimmed V and J ends, which lost 3 bases and 6 bases, there was a span of 12 bases. CDR3 length equals 12 residues. The germline gives CDR1 DFQATT, CDR2 SNEGSKA (reference sequence). The CDR3, as DNA: TGCAGTGCTAGCCCCGGAGTATTCGAGCAGTACTTC. Amino acids: CSASPGVFEQYF.

This chain joins TRBV6-2 or TRBV6-3 and TRBJ1-4, with 11 bases fitting TRBD1. V shed 6 bases and J 7 bases; nucleotides not matched to a gene: 13. The CDR3 loop spans 17 amino acids. Germline V gives CDR1 MNHEY, CDR2 SVGEGT. CDR3 DNA sequence: TGTGCCAGCAGACGTCCAGGGACAGGGGGACGAGGTGAAAAACTGTTTTTT. Protein: CASRRPGTGGRGEKLFF.

CDR3 DNA sequence: TGTGCCACCAGCAGAGATGGGCGGAGGGAGCAGTACTTC. Protein sequence: CATSRDGRREQYF. This sequence joins TRBV15 and TRBJ2-7, with D tentatively TRBD2 (5 bases). Trimming took 0 bases from V and 7 from J, leaving 10 bases between them. CDR1 LNHNV and CDR2 YYDKDF come from the germline V gene (reference sequence). This CDR3 comprises 13 residues.

This sequence joins TRBV4-1 and TRBJ1-5; D may be TRBD1 (6 bases). Germline assignment: CDR1 MGHRA and CDR2 YSYEKL. The V gene lost 2 bases and the J gene lost 3 bases, with 11 bases spanning the gap. This CDR3 contains 15 residues. The CDR3 bases are TGCGCCAGCAGCCAAATTAGGGGGGACAATCAGCCCCAGCATTTT. This translates into CASSQIRGDNQPQHF.

CDR3 in DNA: TGCAGTGCTCGGGGACTAGCGGGGTATGAGCAGTTCTTC. It yields the protein CSARGLAGYEQFF. This rearrangement joins TRBV20-1 to TRBJ2-1, with TRBD2 matching 13 bases. CDR3 length: 13 residues. V gave up 5 bases and J gave up 8 bases; unmatched junction bases: 3. Germline V gene lookup returns CDR1 DFQATT and CDR2 SNEGSKA (reference sequence).

CDR3 in DNA: TGCAGTGCTAGAGAGCCCGGGGGAATGTACATTCAGTACTTC. This translates into CSAREPGGMYIQYF. The chain uses TRBV20-1 and TRBJ2-4, with TRBD2 as a possible D gene (6 bases). Trimming removed 0 bases from V and 8 bases from J, with 14 bases in between. Germline V gene lookup returns CDR1 DFQATT and CDR2 SNEGSKA (reference sequence). This CDR3 contains 14 residues.

The chain couples TRBV4-1 to TRBJ1-5; D is ambiguous. The germline gives CDR1 MGHRA, CDR2 YSYEKL. V lost 4 bases and J 4 bases, leaving 14 bases between the germline ends. This CDR3 comprises 15 residues. CDR3 coding DNA: TGCGCCAGCAGCCCTTACGGACCGCTAAATCAGCCCCAGCATTTT. Its translation is CASSPYGPLNQPQHF.

The chain couples TRBV3-1 to TRBJ1-5; D is perhaps TRBD1 (5 bases). Trimming shortened V by 1 base and J by 11 bases, and 27 bases separated the two germline ends. Germline V CDR1 and CDR2: LGHDT, YNNKEL (reference sequence). CDR3 length equals 18 residues. The CDR3 loop is CASSQVASGGDSQETQHF. Here the CDR3 DNA reads TGTGCCAGCAGCCAAGTAGCTAGCGGGGGGGATTCCCAAGAGACCCAGCATTTT.